This TCR beta chain was profiled in a study of T and B cells in COVID-19 patients. TRB rearrangements were amplified by multiplex PCR with BIOMED2 TRB-A/B primers. TCRdb reprocessed the multiplex PCR reads with MiXCR, giving one entry per CDR3 protein. Of around 10,000 distinct CDR3 sequences listed, roughly 33% were seen once; the top ten hold about a sixth. General study results and limits: In COVID-19 patients, T cell receptor beta variable and joining gene use was reportedly strongly skewed. Symptomatic-phase blood samples from mildly ill patients and early samples from severe cases were scarce. Clonality of TRB repertoires was high in active COVID-19; recovery brought above-healthy diversity and richness.

Germline V gene lookup returns CDR1 SGHNT and CDR2 YYREEE (reference sequence). The CDR3 contains 14 residues. The ends were cut back, 3 bases at V and 4 bases at J, with 11 bases in the middle. From blood, about 230-500 ng of genomic DNA served as TRB template. For this clonotype: Its antigen remains unidentified.

Specimen: blood. This receptor was obtained from a human donor with active COVID-19. The V call is TRBV5-4, the J call TRBJ1-3; D is undetermined. The CDR3 sequence is CASSWAPKGNTIYF. CDR3 in DNA: TGTGCCAGCAGCTGGGCCCCAAAGGGAAACACCATATATTTT. Using reference TRBV5-4 and TRBJ1-3 for the parts outside the CDR3, the full variable domain is ETGVTQSPTHLIKTRGQQVTLRCSSQSGHNTVSWYQQALGQGPQFIFQYYREEENGRGNFPPRFSGLQFPNYSSELNVNALELDDSALYLCASSWAPKGNTIYFGEGSWLTVV.